One T cell receptor (beta chain) is described in this entry. Its antigen remains unidentified. No much larger clone is present one base from it, and per-base qualities are unavailable. This sample was included in a study of blood T cell repertoires in COVID-19 (dated by TCRdb to 2020 to 2022). Regarding the complete study: The collaborator samples originated in the United States, Italy and Spain and spanned the acute and convalescent phases of COVID-19. The prospective study material was composed of cDNA or gDNA derived from T cells, B-cell-depleted T cells, or PBMCs. Deeply sampled blood TCRbeta repertoires from subjects exposed to, actively infected with, or recovered from COVID-19 were included in the dataset. The repertoires were made available in a free public database intended to serve as a resource for research on the immune response to SARS-CoV-2. Samples came from the ongoing ImmuneRACE study (first 160 participants) plus 1,254 subjects from 6 global collaborators. The sample metadata nearly always contained a de-identified subject ID, COVID-19 status, age in years and sex. HLA class I and class II types, where available, came from metadata supplied by the sample provider rather than from assay-based typing. Results the study describes overall, beyond this receptor: The amount of clinical and demographic metadata varied by source and participant and was provided uncurated.

V lost 5 bases and J lost 8 bases, and the count of bases not matched to a germline gene is 7. The CDR1 and CDR2 encoded by the germline V gene are SGHTA and FQGNSA. Including the terminal cysteine and phenylalanine, the CDR3 comprises 13 residues. The read is trimmed to its CDR3 DNA, 39 bases read in frame from base 1. The collaborating institutions used their own protocols to collect whole blood in K2EDTA tubes. For TCRbeta analysis, collaborator samples were shipped as frozen whole blood, as isolated PBMCs, or as DNA extracted from either sample type. TCRbeta CDR3 regions were amplified from genomic DNA by means of the immunoSEQ Assay, a bias-controlled multiplex PCR. As for how the authors treated the data: The number of nucleated cells in each sample was estimated by amplification of reference gene primers within the assay. To quantify the absolute abundance of each unique TCRbeta CDR3 rearrangement, sequence reads were collapsed and filtered. For each sample, productive Simpson clonality was calculated as the square root of Simpson's diversity index across productive rearrangements. In its TCRdb copy, this immuneACCESS table keeps in-frame sequences only and misses some clones. Where compared with another copy, unresolved V genes explain less than half of these, and the others have no known cause. The D gene and trimming were derived from the DNA, and the V and J assignments and clone size from that table. Present in this sample are approximately 100,000 clones, 89% of which were seen just once. Of the sample, under 20% is held by the ten largest clones.

This sequence was found in an elderly woman in a cohort sampled during active COVID-19. This sequence uses TRBV7-2 and TRBJ1-1; 8 central nucleotides agree with TRBD1. The sequenced material came from peripheral blood. The CDR3 corresponds to CASSPQGAYEAFF. The sequenced DNA is TGTGCCAGCAGCCCCCAGGGGGCTTACGAAGCTTTCTTT.